Given below is one TCR beta chain in context. This clone occurred a few times. Its antigen is not yet known. Qualities for individual bases were not recorded, and no much larger clone is one base off. Measured from the cysteine to the phenylalanine, the CDR3 is 17 residues long. The read is trimmed to its CDR3 DNA, 51 bases read in frame from base 1. V is clipped by 5 bases and J by 1 base, and the sequence between their germline boundaries is 17 bases long. The germline V gene (reference sequence) supplies CDR1 SEHNR and CDR2 FQNEAQ. The entry originates in a study of blood T cell repertoires in COVID-19 (dated by TCRdb to the early 2020s). About the full investigation: Samples from collaborators originated in the United States, Italy and Spain and spanned both the acute and convalescent phases of COVID-19. The prospective study material was composed of cDNA or gDNA derived from T cells, B-cell-depleted T cells, or PBMCs. The dataset comprised deeply sampled blood TCRbeta repertoires from subjects exposed to, actively infected with, or recovered from COVID-19. The samples were drawn from the first 160 participants of the ongoing ImmuneRACE study and from 1,254 subjects provided by 6 global collaborators. The repertoires were released in a freely available public database meant as a resource for research on the immune response to SARS-CoV-2. A de-identified subject ID, COVID-19 status, age in years and sex were almost always included in the sample metadata. Where HLA class I and class II types were available, the types were taken from metadata supplied by the sample provider, not from assay-based typing.

Whole blood was collected in K2EDTA tubes by collaborating institutions according to the institutions' own protocols. Collaborator samples were shipped for TCRbeta analysis as frozen whole blood, isolated PBMCs, or DNA extracted from either sample type. TCRbeta CDR3 regions were amplified from genomic DNA by means of the immunoSEQ Assay, a bias-controlled multiplex PCR. The paper's data handling went like this. The number of nucleated cells in each sample was estimated by amplification of reference gene primers within the assay. To quantify the absolute abundance of each unique TCRbeta CDR3 rearrangement, sequence reads were collapsed and filtered. Productive Simpson clonality was computed per sample as the square root of Simpson's diversity index over productive rearrangements. Drawn from immuneACCESS, this table holds only the in-frame rearrangements with V and J called that TCRdb kept. Clones are partly lost; checked studies trace under half to an unresolved V gene and leave the rest unexplained. That table is the source of V, J and clone size, and D and trimming were worked out from the DNA. This sample has about 150,000 clones in its table, and around 90% of those were observed once. About 4.7% of the sample goes to the ten largest clones.

Study-level results and caveats: How much clinical and demographic metadata was included differed by source and by participant, and the metadata was provided uncurated.

Material: peripheral blood. This receptor was taken from a human donor in a cohort sampled during active COVID-19. Recombination joined TRBV7-9 with TRBJ2-2; TRBD2 is perhaps the D gene, given 6 matching bases. CDR3 loop: CASSPPRRERNTGELFF. The nucleotide sequence is TGTGCCAGCAGCCCGCCCCGCCGGGAGCGGAACACCGGGGAGCTGTTTTTT.